This T cell receptor (beta chain) was observed in a study of vaccination and CD4 T cells after COVID-19. This CDR3 is built from 15 residues. Per germline, CDR1 LNHNV and CDR2 YYDKDF (reference sequence). Trimming took off 3 bases at V and 1 base at J, with 7 bases between the two ends. Sample treatment: approximately nine-day PBMC culture with coronavirus spike peptide pools or control peptides (ViraFEST assay). An Oncomine TCR Beta short-read assay was used to sequence the DNA from cultured CD4+ T cells. TCRdb re-derived calls from the PCR reads in MiXCR, one entry per CDR3 protein. The sample gives under 25,000 distinct CDR3 sequences, about 27% of which show up once; approximately 10% is in the top ten. Comments on this clonotype: What it recognizes is unknown.

The sequence derives from a human donor with COVID-19. The material sequenced was cultured CD4+ T cells from blood. This chain uses TRBV15 with TRBJ2-6, with D hard to call. The DNA for the CDR3 is TGTGCCACCAGCAGGAGTGTATCTGGGGCCAACGTCCTGACTTTC. As protein: CATSRSVSGANVLTF.